This T cell receptor beta chain was found in a study of shared clonotypes between healthy human individuals. For the study at large: A donor's plate count was three for CD4 naive and three for CD4 memory; CD8 naive had two and CD8 memory one. Study observations and caveats: Despite large depth, rarefaction showed incomplete sorted-subset sequencing. Only blood samples were collected, and tissue repertoires likely differ. In having few donors, the study represented limited genetic and exposure-history diversity.

CDR1 MDHEN and CDR2 SYDVKM come from the germline V gene. This CDR3 contains 15 residues. Trimming removed 2 bases at V and 8 bases at J, with 18 bases between. In the case of this clone: Its target is unknown.

The protocol was immunoSEQ multiplex PCR, while the TCRdb copy is restricted to in-frame clones and leaves out a portion. Here the sample spans 550,000 to 850,000 clones, around two thirds being singletons. Source material: memory CD4+ T cells sorted from blood. Subset described: CD45RA-negative fraction. The chain couples TRBV28 to TRBJ1-2; D not certain. The sequence derives from a woman aged 30 to 39 in good health. The CDR3 is CASSLATARALGYTF. The DNA of the CDR3 is TGTGCCAGCAGTTTAGCAACGGCCCGGGCCCTGGGCTACACCTTC.